This T cell receptor (beta chain) was sequenced in a study of CD8 T cells in ankylosing spondylitis listed by TCRdb under 2017. Turning to the overall study: The study profiled T cell receptor beta repertoires in healthy donors and ankylosing spondylitis patients to find disease-linked TCR variants. Samples of peripheral blood were taken, and for ankylosing spondylitis patients, synovial fluid was collected as well. The full study cohort comprised 25 ankylosing spondylitis patients and some 110 healthy donors. What the authors observed across the whole study: A TCR beta motif made up of several highly homologous amino acid variants appeared to be characteristic of blood from ankylosing spondylitis patients. Some TCR beta motif variants had previously been reported in synovial fluid and blood of reactive arthritis patients, which suggested common disease-initiation mechanisms. According to the report, matched synovial fluid samples from ankylosing spondylitis patients were significantly enriched for the disease-linked clones. In peripheral blood, the disease-linked clones were found at relatively low frequencies and had a CD8+ phenotype.

The CDR3 covers 15 residues, taking in both the cysteine and the phenylalanine. The entry retains the CDR3 DNA only, 45 bases that are in frame from base 1. A distance of 19 bases separates the germline ends of V and J, which lose 6 bases and 7 bases respectively. The germline V gene yields MDHEN for CDR1 and SYDVKM for CDR2. On this clonotype: The target of this receptor is not known. Base qualities are missing; no much larger clone stands one base away.

These reads were obtained on an Illumina HiSeq 2500. Quantitative 5'-RACE with molecular barcodes was the method used to prepare the TCR beta libraries. The study's processing was this. Disease-linked TCR variants were identified with a new computational method built on a probabilistic model of VDJ rearrangement. The public sequencing data were trimmed at Q25 with fastp and processed into clonotypes with MiXCR by TCRdb, which kept only in-frame beta chains. For every CDR3 protein sequence, its rows merge into one entry that carries the most common genes and DNA. The V and J calls follow TCRdb's processing rather than the paper's. Within this sample are 150,000 to 200,000 distinct CDR3 sequences, with approximately 20% of them counted one time only. The ten largest make up approximately 7.6% of the sample.

Sequenced: blood, either unsorted or a sorted T cell fraction (not recorded which). The rearranged chain carries TRBV28 and TRBJ2-1, with a tentative D gene TRBD1 over 6 matching bases. This receptor was obtained from a male donor with ankylosing spondylitis or in good health (not recorded which). The CDR3 loop reads CASRGSGQSRNEQFF. In nucleotide form, the sequence is TGTGCCAGCAGGGGATCGGGACAATCTAGGAATGAGCAGTTCTTC.